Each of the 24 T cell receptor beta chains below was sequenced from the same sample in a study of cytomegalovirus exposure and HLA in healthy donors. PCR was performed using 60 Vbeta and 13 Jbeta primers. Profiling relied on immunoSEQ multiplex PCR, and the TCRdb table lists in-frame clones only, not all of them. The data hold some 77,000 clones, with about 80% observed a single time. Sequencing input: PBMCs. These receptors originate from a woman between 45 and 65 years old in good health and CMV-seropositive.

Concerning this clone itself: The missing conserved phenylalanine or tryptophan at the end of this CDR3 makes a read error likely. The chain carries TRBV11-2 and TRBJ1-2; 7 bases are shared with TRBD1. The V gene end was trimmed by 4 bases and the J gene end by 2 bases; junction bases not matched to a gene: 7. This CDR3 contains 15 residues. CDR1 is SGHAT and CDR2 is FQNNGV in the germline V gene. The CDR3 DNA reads TGTGCCAGCAGCTCGACGACAGGGCAAAACTATGGCTACACCCTC. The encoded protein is CASSSTTGQNYGYTL.

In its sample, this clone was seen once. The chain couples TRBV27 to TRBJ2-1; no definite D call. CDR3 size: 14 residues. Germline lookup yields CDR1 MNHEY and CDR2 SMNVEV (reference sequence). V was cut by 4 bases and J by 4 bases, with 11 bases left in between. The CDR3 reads CASSSSLSYNEQFF. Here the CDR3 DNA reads TGTGCCAGCAGTTCCTCACTATCTTACAATGAGCAGTTCTTC.

The CDR3: CASSEEFSSTDTQYF. The CDR3 nucleotides read TGTGCCAGCAGTGAGGAGTTCTCTAGCACAGATACGCAGTATTTT. The V call is TRBV2, the J call TRBJ2-3; D call uncertain. With 3 bases removed from V and 0 bases from J, the gap between germline ends came to 10 bases. Germline CDR1 reads SNHLY; CDR2 reads FYNNEI. The CDR3 spans 15 residues.

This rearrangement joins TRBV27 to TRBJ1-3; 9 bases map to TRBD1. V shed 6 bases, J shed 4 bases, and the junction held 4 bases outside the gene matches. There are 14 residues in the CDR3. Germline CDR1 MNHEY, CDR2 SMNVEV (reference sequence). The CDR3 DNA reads TGTGCCAGCAGAGGACAGGGGACCGGAAACACCATATATTTT. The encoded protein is CASRGQGTGNTIYF.

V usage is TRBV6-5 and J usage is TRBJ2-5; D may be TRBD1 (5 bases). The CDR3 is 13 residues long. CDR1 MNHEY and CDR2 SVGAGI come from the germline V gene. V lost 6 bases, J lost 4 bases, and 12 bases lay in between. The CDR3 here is CASSQGVVETQYF. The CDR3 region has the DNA TGTGCCAGCAGCCAGGGCGTGGTAGAGACCCAGTACTTC.

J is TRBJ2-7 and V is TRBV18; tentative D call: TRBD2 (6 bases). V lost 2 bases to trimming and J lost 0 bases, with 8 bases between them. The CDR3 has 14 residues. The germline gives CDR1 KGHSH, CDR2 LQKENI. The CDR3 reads CASSPGGSSYEQYV. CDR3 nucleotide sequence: TGTGCCAGCTCACCAGGGGGGAGCTCCTACGAGCAGTACGTC.

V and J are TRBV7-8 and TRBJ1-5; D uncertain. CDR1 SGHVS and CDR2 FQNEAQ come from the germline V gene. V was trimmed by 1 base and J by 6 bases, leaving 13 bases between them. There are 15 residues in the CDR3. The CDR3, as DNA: TGTGCCAGCAGCTTAGAAGGAGGGTTTAGTCAGCCCCAGCATTTT. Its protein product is CASSLEGGFSQPQHF.

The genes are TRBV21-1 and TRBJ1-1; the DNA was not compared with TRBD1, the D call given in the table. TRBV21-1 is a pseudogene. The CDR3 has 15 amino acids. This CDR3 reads CASSSSDRTSTEAFF. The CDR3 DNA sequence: TGTGCCAGCAGCTCATCTGACAGGACGAGCACTGAAGCTTTCTTT.

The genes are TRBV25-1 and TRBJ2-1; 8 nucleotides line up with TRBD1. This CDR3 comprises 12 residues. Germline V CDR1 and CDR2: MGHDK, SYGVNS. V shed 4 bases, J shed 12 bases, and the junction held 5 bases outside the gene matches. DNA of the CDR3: TGTGCCAGCAGTGTAGACAGGGGAGTGCAGTTCTTC. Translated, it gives CASSVDRGVQFF.

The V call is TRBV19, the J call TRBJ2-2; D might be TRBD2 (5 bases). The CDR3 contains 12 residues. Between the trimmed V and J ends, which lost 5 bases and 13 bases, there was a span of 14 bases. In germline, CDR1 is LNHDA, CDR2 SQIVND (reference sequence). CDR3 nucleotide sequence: TGTGCCAGTAGTGCCAACAAAGGAGGGCTGTTTTTT. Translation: CASSANKGGLFF.

The CDR3 coding sequence is TGTGCCAGCAGTGAAATCCCCAGGGGGCAGGGTGAAGCTTTCTTT. It encodes CASSEIPRGQGEAFF. The chain employs TRBV2 and TRBJ1-1; the match to TRBD1 covers 8 bases. J gave up 7 bases and V 2 bases, and 9 bases lay outside the gene matches. The CDR3 totals 15 residues. The V gene's germline CDR1 is SNHLY and CDR2 FYNNEI.

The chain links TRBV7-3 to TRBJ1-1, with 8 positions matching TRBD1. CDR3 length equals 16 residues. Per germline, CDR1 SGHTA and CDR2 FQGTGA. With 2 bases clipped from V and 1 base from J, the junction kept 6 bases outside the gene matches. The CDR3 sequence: CASSLGGTGTNTEAFF. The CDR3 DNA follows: TGTGCCAGCAGCTTAGGCGGGACAGGAACGAACACTGAAGCTTTCTTT. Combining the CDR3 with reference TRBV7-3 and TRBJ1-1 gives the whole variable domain GAGVSQTPSNKVTEKGKYVELRCDPISGHTALYWYRQSLGQGPEFLIYFQGTGAADDSGLPNDRFFAVRPEGSVSTLKIQRTERGDSAVYLCASSLGGTGTNTEAFFGQGTRLTVV.

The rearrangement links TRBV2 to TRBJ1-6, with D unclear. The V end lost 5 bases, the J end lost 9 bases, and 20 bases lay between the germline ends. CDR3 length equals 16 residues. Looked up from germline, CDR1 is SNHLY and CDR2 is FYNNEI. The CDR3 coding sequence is TGTGCCAGCAGTCTGGGTCCCACCAAAGGCGGTTCACCCCTCCACTTT. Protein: CASSLGPTKGGSPLHF.

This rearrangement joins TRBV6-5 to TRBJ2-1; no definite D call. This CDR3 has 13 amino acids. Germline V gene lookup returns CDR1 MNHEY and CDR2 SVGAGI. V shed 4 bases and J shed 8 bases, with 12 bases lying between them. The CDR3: CASSFGWVDEQFF. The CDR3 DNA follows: TGTGCCAGCAGTTTCGGGTGGGTTGATGAGCAGTTCTTC.

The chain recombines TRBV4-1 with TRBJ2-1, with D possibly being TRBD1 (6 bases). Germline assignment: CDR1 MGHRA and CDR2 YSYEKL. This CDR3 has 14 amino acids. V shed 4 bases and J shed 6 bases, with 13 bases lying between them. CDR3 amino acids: CASSRLVGGNEQFF. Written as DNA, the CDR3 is TGCGCCAGCAGCCGCCTTGTAGGGGGCAATGAGCAGTTCTTC.

The DNA of the CDR3 is TGTGCCAGCAGCTGGGGGCCACAGAAAGAGACCCAGTACTTC. It is translated as CASSWGPQKETQYF. The J gene is TRBJ2-5, the V gene TRBV11-3, with a tentative D call TRBD1 (6 bases). Trimming shortened V by 4 bases and J by 3 bases, and 12 bases separated the two germline ends. Germline loops: CDR1 SGHNT, CDR2 YENEEA. There are 14 residues in the CDR3.

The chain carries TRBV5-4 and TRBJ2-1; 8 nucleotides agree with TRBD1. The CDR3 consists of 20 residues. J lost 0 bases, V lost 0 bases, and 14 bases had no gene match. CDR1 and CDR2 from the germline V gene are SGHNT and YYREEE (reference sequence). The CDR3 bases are TGTGCCAGCAGCTTGGATGGGATCCTGCCAGGGGGCGTCTCCTACAATGAGCAGTTCTTC. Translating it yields CASSLDGILPGGVSYNEQFF. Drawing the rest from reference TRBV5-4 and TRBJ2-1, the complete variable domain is ETGVTQSPTHLIKTRGQQVTLRCSSQSGHNTVSWYQQALGQGPQFIFQYYREEENGRGNFPPRFSGLQFPNYSSELNVNALELDDSALYLCASSLDGILPGGVSYNEQFFGPGTRLTVL.

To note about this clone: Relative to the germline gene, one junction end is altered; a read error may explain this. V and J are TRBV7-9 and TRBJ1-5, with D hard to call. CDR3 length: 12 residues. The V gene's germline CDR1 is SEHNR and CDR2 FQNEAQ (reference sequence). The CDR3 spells CSSSPGDQPQHF. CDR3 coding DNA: TGTTCCAGCAGCCCGGGAGATCAGCCCCAGCATTTT.

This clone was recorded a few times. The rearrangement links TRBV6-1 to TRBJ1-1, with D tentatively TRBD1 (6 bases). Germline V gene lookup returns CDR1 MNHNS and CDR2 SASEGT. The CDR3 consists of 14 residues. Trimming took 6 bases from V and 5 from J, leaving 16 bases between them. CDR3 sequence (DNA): TGTGCCAGCAGCTCTCAGGGGCGCAGTACTGAAGCTTTCTTT. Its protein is CASSSQGRSTEAFF.

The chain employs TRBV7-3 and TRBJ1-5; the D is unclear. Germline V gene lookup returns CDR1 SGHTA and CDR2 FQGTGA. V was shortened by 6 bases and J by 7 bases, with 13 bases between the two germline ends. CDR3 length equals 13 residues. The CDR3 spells CASSSSAGQPQHF. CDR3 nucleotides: TGTGCCAGCAGTTCTTCTGCAGGACAGCCCCAGCATTTT.

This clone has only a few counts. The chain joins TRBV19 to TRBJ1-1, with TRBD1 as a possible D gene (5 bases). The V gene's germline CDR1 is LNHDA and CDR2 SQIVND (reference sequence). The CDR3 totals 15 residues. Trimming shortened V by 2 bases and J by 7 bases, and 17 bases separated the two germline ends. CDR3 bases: TGTGCCAGTAGTATATTCCCAGGGAGGCAGGTTGAAGCTTTCTTT. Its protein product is CASSIFPGRQVEAFF.

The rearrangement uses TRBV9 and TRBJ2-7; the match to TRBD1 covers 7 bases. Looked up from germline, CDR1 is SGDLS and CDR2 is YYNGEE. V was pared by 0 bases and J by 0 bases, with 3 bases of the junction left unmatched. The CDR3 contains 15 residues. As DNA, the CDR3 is TGTGCCAGCAGCGTAGGAGGGGGCCTCTCCTACGAGCAGTACTTC. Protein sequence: CASSVGGGLSYEQYF. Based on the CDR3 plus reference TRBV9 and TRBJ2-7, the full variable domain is DSGVTQTPKHLITATGQRVTLRCSPRSGDLSVYWYQQSLDQGLQFLIQYYNGEERAKGNILERFSAQQFPDLHSELNLSSLELGDSALYFCASSVGGGLSYEQYFGPGTRLTVT.

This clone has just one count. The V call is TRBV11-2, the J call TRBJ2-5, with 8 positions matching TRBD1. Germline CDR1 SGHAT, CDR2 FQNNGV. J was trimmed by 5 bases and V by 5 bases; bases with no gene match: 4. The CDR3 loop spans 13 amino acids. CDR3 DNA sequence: TGTGCCAGCAGCCACAGGGGGAGGGAGACCCAGTACTTC. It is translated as CASSHRGRETQYF. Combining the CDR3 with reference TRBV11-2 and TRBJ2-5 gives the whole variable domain EAGVAQSPRYKIIEKRQSVAFWCNPISGHATLYWYQQILGQGPKLLIQFQNNGVVDDSQLPKDRFSAERLKGVDSTLKIQPAKLEDSAVYLCASSHRGRETQYFGPGTRLLVL.

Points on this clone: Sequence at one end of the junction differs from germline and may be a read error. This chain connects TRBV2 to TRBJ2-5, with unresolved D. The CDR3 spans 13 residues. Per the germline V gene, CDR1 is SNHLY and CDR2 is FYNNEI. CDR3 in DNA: TGTGCCAGCAGAGTTGGATTCCAAGAGGCCCAGTACTTC. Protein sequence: CASRVGFQEAQYF.